The present T cell receptor beta chain was sequenced within a study of shared clonotypes between healthy human individuals. TCRdb's copy holds only in-frame clones and misses some; the assay was immunoSEQ multiplex PCR. The data hold 2.3 million or so clones, with approximately 95% observed a single time. The CDR3 spans 16 residues. The germline V gene encodes CDR1 SGHVS and CDR2 FNYEAQ. With 3 bases removed from V and 3 bases from J, the gap between germline ends came to 18 bases. The sequence came from a man aged 18 to 29 in good health. Some clones in this sample may be carry-over from other donors' samples. This rearrangement joins TRBV7-6 to TRBJ2-7, with D perhaps matching TRBD1 (6 bases). The material sequenced was naive CD4+ T cells from PBMCs. The subset is: CD45RA+ positively selected. CDR3 protein: CASSFGQAGTHYEQYF. In nucleotides, the CDR3 is TGTGCCAGCAGCTTTGGGCAGGCCGGGACACACTACGAGCAGTACTTC.